The table lists the clone carrying this TCR beta chain with a few counts. Its antigen is still unknown. Amplification of TCR beta CDR3 regions used RNA as the template. The TCR CDR3 was amplified in a first-round RT-PCR using the HTBI primer set. TCRdb analysed the multiplex PCR reads with MiXCR anew, one entry per CDR3 protein. The sample lists some 270,000 distinct CDR3 sequences; approximately 15% were seen once. This specimen belongs to a study of T cells in Graves' hyperthyroidism and ophthalmopathy. V shed 7 bases, J shed 1 base, and the junction held 8 bases outside the gene matches. Looked up from germline, CDR1 is LGHDT and CDR2 is YNNKEL (reference sequence). This CDR3 has 16 amino acids. Uncontrolled infection, other autoimmune disease, pregnancy or lactation disqualified patients from enrolment. Findings of the study overall: Peripheral blood also featured most of the thyroid clonotypes expanded above 0.001.

The V gene is TRBV3-1, the J gene TRBJ2-1; 9 bases are shared with TRBD2. This clonotype was sampled from a woman aged 40 to 50 with Graves' hyperthyroidism. Sequenced sample: blood. CDR3 in amino acids: CASTLFSGRSYNEQFF. In DNA, the CDR3 is TGTGCCAGCACCCTCTTTAGCGGGAGATCCTACAATGAGCAGTTCTTC.